This T cell receptor (beta chain) stems from a study of regulatory T cells in long-lasting Graves disease. Study at large: Patients with new Graves' disease had used antithyroid drugs below 3 months.

Arm-PCR of CDR3 regions and iRepertoire HTBI primers were used to build TCR beta libraries. TCRdb re-called the multiplex PCR reads with MiXCR, one entry per CDR3 protein. The sample lists 500,000 to 700,000 distinct CDR3 sequences, approximately 15% occurring once. The CDR3 contains 15 residues. The ends were cut back, 4 bases at V and 5 bases at J, with 18 bases in the middle. Germline V gene sequence: CDR1 SGHAT, CDR2 FQNNGV. Time point of the sample: newly diagnosed GD, antithyroid drugs for less than 3 months. Isolated PBMC RNA provided the starting material for the TCR library. American Thyroid Association guidelines were used to diagnose Graves' disease. The sample was also linked to a second study, of T cells in Graves' hyperthyroidism and ophthalmopathy.

This specimen was peripheral blood mononuclear cells (PBMCs), taken at new diagnosis, from a patient treated with antithyroid drugs. The chain has TRBV11-2 and TRBJ2-7; either TRBD1 or TRBD2 may supply D (7 bases each). The TCR comes from a woman under 40 with Graves disease. CDR3 in DNA: TGTGCCAGCAGCTCAGGGGGGGGGCGAACTAACGAGCAGTACTTC. Translation: CASSSGGGRTNEQYF. The whole variable domain, filled in from reference TRBV11-2 and TRBJ2-7, reads EAGVAQSPRYKIIEKRQSVAFWCNPISGHATLYWYQQILGQGPKLLIQFQNNGVVDDSQLPKDRFSAERLKGVDSTLKIQPAKLEDSAVYLCASSSGGGRTNEQYFGPGTRLTVT.